Below are 3 T cell receptor beta chains sequenced from a single sample in a study of T cells in Graves' hyperthyroidism and ophthalmopathy. Amplified regions were TCR beta CDR3 sequences from RNA transcripts. A first-round RT-PCR of the TCR CDR3 used the HTBI primer set. Each CDR3 protein gets one entry after TCRdb re-called the multiplex PCR reads with MiXCR. Of 450,000 to 700,000 distinct CDR3 sequences listed, about half are singletons. What was sequenced was peripheral blood or thyroid tissue (not recorded which). The receptors originated from an adult woman with Graves' disease, either hyperthyroidism or ophthalmopathy (not recorded which).

This clonotype was seen ten or more times. V and J are TRBV7-9 and TRBJ2-5; 10 bases are a match to TRBD2. The CDR3 is 16 residues long. Unmatched junction bases numbered 4, after V lost 1 base and J lost 2 bases. Germline assignment: CDR1 SEHNR and CDR2 FQNEAQ (reference sequence). The CDR3 region has the DNA TGTGCCAGCAGCTTAGGGAGGACTAGCGGACAAGAGACCCAGTACTTC. Protein sequence: CASSLGRTSGQETQYF.

The rearrangement links TRBV20-1 to TRBJ2-1; D not resolved. The V gene's germline CDR1 is DFQATT and CDR2 SNEGSKA (reference sequence). The CDR3 spans 10 residues. Trimming took 4 bases from V and 8 from J, leaving 6 bases between them. DNA of the CDR3: TGCAGTGCTACTTGGTATGAGCAGTTCTTC. Amino acids: CSATWYEQFF.

The rearrangement uses TRBV2 and TRBJ2-1; 7 bases are shared with TRBD2. V shed 3 bases and J 4 bases; nucleotides not matched to a gene: 6. This CDR3 is built from 15 residues. CDR1 and CDR2 from the germline V gene are SNHLY and FYNNEI. The chain's CDR3 is CASSDELASYNEQFF. The DNA of the CDR3 is TGTGCCAGCAGTGACGAACTAGCGTCTTACAATGAGCAGTTCTTC.